This T cell receptor beta chain was sequenced in a study of blood T cell repertoires in COVID-19. Under the authors' procedure: For nucleated cells, counts were estimated from reference gene primer amplification. Profiled with immunoSEQ multiplex PCR; TCRdb holds only in-frame clones, not every one. That table supplies the V and J calls and clone size; D and trimming were determined from the DNA. The sample has 300,000 or so clones; 70% to 90% are singletons. V was trimmed by 6 bases and J by 4 bases, leaving 14 bases between them. The length of the CDR3 is 14 residues. Those who participated ranged in age from 18 to 89 years and resided in under 25 US areas.

Sequencing was carried out using PBMCs or T cells enriched from blood (not recorded which). This chain links TRBV23-1 with TRBJ2-3; the D gene is possibly TRBD1 (6 bases). TRBV23-1 is annotated as an ORF whose role is uncertain. The TCR originated in a woman aged 35 to 49 with acute COVID-19. In nucleotides, the CDR3 is TGCGCCAGCAGATATACAGGGAAGGCAGATACGCAGTATTTT. Amino acid sequence: CASRYTGKADTQYF.